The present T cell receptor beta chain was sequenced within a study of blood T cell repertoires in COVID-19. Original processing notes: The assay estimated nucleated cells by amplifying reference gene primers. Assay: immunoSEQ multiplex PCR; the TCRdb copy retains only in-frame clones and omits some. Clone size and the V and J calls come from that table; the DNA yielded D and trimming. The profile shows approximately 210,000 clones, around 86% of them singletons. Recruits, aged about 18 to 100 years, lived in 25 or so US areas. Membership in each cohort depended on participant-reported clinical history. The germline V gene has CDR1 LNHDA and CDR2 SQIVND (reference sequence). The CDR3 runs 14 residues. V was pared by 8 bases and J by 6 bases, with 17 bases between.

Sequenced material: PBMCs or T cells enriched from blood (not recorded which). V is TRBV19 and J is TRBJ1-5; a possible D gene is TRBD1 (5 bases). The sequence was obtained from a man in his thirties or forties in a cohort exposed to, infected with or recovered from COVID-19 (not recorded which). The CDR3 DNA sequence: TGTGCCAGTGGGCGGGGGAGGAACGCTCAGCCCCAGCATTTT. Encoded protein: CASGRGRNAQPQHF. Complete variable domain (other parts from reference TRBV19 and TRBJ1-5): DGGITQSPKYLFRKEGQNVTLSCEQNLNHDAMYWYRQDPGQGLRLIYYSQIVNDFQKGDIAEGYSVSREKKESFPLTVTSAQKNPTAFYLCASGRGRNAQPQHFGDGTRLSIL.